The T cell receptor beta chain described here comes from a study of tumor-infiltrating lymphocytes in primary liver carcinoma. Across the study: Each sample had roughly 3.65 to 7.5 million productive TCRbeta reads regardless of tissue type.

A remark on this clonotype: Its target is unknown. An end of the junction does not agree with germline; a read error may underlie this.

Germline CDR1 SGHKS, CDR2 YYEKEE (reference sequence). The CDR3 sequence is 15 residues long. Findings and limits, study-wide: Tumor specimens were characterized by a significantly higher top-250-clone fraction than blood (p = 0.039). Tumor-blood pairs (like tumor-adjacent pairs) overlapped less than tumor region pairs did.

Each 20-30 mg portion of unsorted bulk tissue served as the source for co-extraction of RNA and DNA. From roughly 500 ng total RNA, TCR beta cDNA was generated with a primer in the constant region. Three nested multiplex PCR rounds of slightly modified ARM-PCR generated TCR beta libraries. Running 10 cycles apiece, the first two PCR rounds relied on TRBV1-TRBV30 forward primers together with a C-beta reverse primer. A single record per CDR3 protein comes from TCRdb applying MiXCR to the multiplex PCR reads. The data show tens of thousands of distinct CDR3 sequences, roughly 80% seen once. The sequence was obtained from a woman in her 30s with primary liver carcinoma and hepatitis B virus infection. The sequenced material came from tumor-adjacent normal liver tissue. The chain joins TRBV5-5 to TRBJ2-3; no definite D call. This CDR3 reads CPSSVYPQHTDTQYF. The CDR3 nucleotides are TGTCCCAGCAGCGTCTACCCGCAGCACACAGATACGCAGTATTTT.